This TCR beta chain emerged from a study of blood T cell repertoires in COVID-19. As for the study in general: Acute and convalescent COVID-19 specimens originated in the United States, Italy and Spain. PBMCs, B-cell-depleted T cells, or T cells were the source of the cDNA or gDNA that made up the material.

Participants' own reports of clinical history determined their cohort assignment. This CDR3 region has 13 residues. Germline V gene sequence: CDR1 MNHEY, CDR2 SVGAGI. V gave up 6 bases and J gave up 10 bases; unmatched junction bases: 4. This clone has only a few counts. Method: immunoSEQ multiplex PCR; TCRdb's copy keeps in-frame clones and lacks some. The table includes approximately 240,000 clones, 75% to 90% detected once. Material for sequencing was PBMCs or T cells enriched from blood (not recorded which). The rearrangement links TRBV6-5 to TRBJ1-6, with 9 bases aligning to TRBD1. This receptor was obtained from a woman aged 25 to 39 with acute COVID-19. CDR3 residues: CASRRQGGSPLHF. CDR3 DNA: TGTGCCAGCAGGCGACAGGGGGGATCACCCCTCCACTTT.